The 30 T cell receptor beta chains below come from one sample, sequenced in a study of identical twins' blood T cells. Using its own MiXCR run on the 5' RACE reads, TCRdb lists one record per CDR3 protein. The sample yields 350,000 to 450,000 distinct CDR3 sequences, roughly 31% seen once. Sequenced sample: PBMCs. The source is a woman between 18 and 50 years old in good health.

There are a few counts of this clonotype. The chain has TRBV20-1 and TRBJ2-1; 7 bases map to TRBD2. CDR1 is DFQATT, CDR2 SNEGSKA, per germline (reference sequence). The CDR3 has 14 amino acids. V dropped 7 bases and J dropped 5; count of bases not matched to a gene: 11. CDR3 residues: CSGTPGTIDNEQFF. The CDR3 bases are TGCAGTGGAACCCCCGGGACTATCGACAATGAGCAGTTCTTC.

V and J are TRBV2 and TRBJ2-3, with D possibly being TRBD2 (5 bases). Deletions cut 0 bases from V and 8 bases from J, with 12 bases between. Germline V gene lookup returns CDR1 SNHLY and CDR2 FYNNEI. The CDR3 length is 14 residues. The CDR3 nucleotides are TGTGCCAGCAGTGAAGCGGGTTACGGAGGTACGCAGTATTTT. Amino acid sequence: CASSEAGYGGTQYF.

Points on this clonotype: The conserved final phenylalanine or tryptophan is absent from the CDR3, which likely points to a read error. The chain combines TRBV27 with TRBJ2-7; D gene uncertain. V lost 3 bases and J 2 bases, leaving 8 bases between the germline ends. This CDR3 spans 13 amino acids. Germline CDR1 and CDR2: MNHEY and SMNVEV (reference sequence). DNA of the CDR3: TGTGCCAGCAGTTTTTTTTCCCCCTACGAGCAGTACCTC. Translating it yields CASSFFSPYEQYL.

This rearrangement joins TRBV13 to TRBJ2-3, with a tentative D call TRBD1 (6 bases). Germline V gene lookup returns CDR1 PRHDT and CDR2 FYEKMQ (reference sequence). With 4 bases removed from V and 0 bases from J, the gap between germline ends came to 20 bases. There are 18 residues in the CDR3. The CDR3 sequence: CASSSTGISEESTDTQYF. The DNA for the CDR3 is TGTGCCAGCAGCTCGACAGGAATCTCCGAAGAAAGCACAGATACGCAGTATTTT.

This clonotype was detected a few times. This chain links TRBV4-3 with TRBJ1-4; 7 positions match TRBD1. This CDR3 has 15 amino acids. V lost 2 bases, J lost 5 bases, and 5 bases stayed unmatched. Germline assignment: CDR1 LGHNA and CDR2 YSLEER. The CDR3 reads CASSQRTGQNEKLFF. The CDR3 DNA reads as TGCGCCAGCAGCCAACGGACAGGACAAAATGAAAAACTGTTTTTT.

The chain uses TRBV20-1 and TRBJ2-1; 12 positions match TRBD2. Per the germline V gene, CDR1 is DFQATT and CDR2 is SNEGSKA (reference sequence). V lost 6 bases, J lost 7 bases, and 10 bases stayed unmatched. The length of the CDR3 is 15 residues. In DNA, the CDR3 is TGCAGTGCCAACCCTAGCGGGAGGGCCCGGAATGAGCAGTTCTTC. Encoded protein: CSANPSGRARNEQFF.

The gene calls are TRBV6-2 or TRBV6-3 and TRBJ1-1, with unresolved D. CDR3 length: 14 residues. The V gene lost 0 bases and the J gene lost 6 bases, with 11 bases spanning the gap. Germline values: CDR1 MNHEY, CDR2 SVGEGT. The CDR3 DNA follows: TGTGCCAGCAGTTACTCGATGGCCGGGGCTGAAGCTTTCTTT. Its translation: CASSYSMAGAEAFF.

The CDR3 here is CASTRTGGPGYTF. As DNA, the CDR3 is TGTGCCAGCACTCGGACAGGGGGCCCCGGCTACACCTTC. This rearrangement joins TRBV12-3 or TRBV12-4 to TRBJ1-2, with 11 bases that match TRBD1. This CDR3 has 13 amino acids. J gave up 8 bases and V 7 bases, and 6 bases lay outside the gene matches.

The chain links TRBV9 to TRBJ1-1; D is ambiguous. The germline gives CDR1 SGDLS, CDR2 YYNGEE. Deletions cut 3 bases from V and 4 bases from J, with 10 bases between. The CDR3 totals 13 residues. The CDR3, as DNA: TGTGCCAGCAGCGCAGTTAGTGGCACTGAAGCTTTCTTT. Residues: CASSAVSGTEAFF.

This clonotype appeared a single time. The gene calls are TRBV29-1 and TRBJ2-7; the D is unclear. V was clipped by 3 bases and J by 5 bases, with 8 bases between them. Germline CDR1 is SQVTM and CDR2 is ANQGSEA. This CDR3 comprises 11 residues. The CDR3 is CSVEGQDEQYF. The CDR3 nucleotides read TGCAGCGTTGAGGGTCAGGACGAGCAGTACTTC.

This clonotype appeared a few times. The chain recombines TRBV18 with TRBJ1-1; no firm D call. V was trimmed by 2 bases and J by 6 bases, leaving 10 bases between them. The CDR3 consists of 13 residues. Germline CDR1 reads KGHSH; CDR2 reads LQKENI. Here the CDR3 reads CASSPIERAEAFF. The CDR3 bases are TGTGCCAGCTCACCAATCGAGCGAGCTGAAGCTTTCTTT.

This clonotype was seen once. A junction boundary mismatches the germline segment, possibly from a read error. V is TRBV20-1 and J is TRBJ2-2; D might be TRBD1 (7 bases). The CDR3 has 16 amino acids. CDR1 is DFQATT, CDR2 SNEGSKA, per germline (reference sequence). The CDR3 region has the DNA TGCAGTGCTAGAGATAGGGTTACAGGGGAGACCGGGGGGCTGTTTTTT. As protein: CSARDRVTGETGGLFF.

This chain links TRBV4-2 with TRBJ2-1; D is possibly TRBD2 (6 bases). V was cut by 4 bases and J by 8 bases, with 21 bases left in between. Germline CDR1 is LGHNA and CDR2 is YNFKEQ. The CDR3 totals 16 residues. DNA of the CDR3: TGTGCCAGCAGCCCACGGGAGTCGGTAGGGTTGGATGAGCAGTTCTTC. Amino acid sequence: CASSPRESVGLDEQFF.

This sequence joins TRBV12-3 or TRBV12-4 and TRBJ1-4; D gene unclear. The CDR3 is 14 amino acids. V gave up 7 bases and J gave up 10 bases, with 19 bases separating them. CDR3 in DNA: TGTGCCAGCATACTCGGAGCCCAGCACGGAAAACTGTTTTTT. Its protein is CASILGAQHGKLFF.

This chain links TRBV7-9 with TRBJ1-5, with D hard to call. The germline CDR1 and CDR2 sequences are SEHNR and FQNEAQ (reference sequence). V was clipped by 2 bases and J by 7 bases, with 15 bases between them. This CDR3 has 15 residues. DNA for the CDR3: TGTGCCAGCAGCTTATCATCTGGAGGAGACCAGCCCCAGCATTTT. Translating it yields CASSLSSGGDQPQHF. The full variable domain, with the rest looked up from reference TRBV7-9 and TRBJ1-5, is DTGVSQNPRHKITKRGQNVTFRCDPISEHNRLYWYRQTLGQGPEFLTYFQNEAQLEKSRLLSDRFSAERPKGSFSTLEIQRTEQGDSAMYLCASSLSSGGDQPQHFGDGTRLSIL.

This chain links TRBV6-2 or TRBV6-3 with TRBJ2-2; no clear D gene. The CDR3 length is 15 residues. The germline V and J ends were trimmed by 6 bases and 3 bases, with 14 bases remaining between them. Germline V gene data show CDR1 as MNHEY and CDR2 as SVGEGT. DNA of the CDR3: TGTGCCAGCAGGCCCAACGAGCGCTACACCGGGGAGCTGTTTTTT. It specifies CASRPNERYTGELFF.

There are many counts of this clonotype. For the CDR3, the DNA is TGTGCCAGCAGTGACTCAGCGGGCTCCTACAATGAGCAGTTCTTC. Translating gives CASSDSAGSYNEQFF. V usage is TRBV6-4 and J usage is TRBJ2-1; TRBD2 might be the D (6 bases). The germline CDR1 and CDR2 sequences are MRHNA and SNTAGT. CDR3 length: 15 residues. The V and J ends lost 0 bases and 0 bases respectively, with 6 bases between them.

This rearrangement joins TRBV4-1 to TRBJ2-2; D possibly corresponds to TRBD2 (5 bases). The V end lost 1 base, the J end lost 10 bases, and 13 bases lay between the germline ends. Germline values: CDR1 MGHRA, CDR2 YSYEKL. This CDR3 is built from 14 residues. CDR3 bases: TGCGCCAGCAGCCAAGCTTCGGGAAACGAGGAGCTGTTTTTT. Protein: CASSQASGNEELFF.

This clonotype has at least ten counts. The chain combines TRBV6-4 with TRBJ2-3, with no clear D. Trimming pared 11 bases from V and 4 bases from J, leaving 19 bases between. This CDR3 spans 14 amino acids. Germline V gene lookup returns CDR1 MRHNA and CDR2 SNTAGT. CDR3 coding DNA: TGTGCCCGCTCAAATTGGACGGACCCAGATACGCAGTATTTT. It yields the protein CARSNWTDPDTQYF.

The chain's CDR3 is CASMWDDRKQYF. The CDR3 bases are TGCGCCAGCATGTGGGATGACAGAAAGCAGTACTTC. The chain is built from TRBV10-2 and TRBJ2-7; D is perhaps TRBD1 (5 bases). The length of the CDR3 is 12 residues. V was pared by 7 bases and J by 8 bases, with 15 bases between. CDR1 is WSHSY and CDR2 is SAAADI in the germline V gene.

CDR3 nucleotide sequence: TGCAGTGCTAGAGACGACGAGACGTCAAGCACAGATACGCAGTATTTT. Translating it yields CSARDDETSSTDTQYF. The V gene is TRBV20-1, the J gene TRBJ2-3; no definite D call. The CDR3 consists of 16 residues. Germline V CDR1 and CDR2: DFQATT, SNEGSKA (reference sequence). The V and J ends lost 0 bases and 0 bases respectively, with 13 bases between them.

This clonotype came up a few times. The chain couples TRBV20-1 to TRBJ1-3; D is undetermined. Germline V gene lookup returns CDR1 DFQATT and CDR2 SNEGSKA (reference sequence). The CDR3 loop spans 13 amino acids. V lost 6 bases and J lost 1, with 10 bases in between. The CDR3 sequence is CSAALPSGNTIYF. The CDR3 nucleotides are TGCAGTGCCGCCCTACCTTCTGGAAACACCATATATTTT.

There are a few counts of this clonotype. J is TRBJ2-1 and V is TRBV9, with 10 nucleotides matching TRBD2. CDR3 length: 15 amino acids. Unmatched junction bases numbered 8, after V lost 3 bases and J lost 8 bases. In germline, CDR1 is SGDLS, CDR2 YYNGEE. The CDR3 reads CASSGLAGVEDEQFF. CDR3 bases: TGTGCCAGCAGCGGTCTAGCGGGAGTTGAAGATGAGCAGTTCTTC.

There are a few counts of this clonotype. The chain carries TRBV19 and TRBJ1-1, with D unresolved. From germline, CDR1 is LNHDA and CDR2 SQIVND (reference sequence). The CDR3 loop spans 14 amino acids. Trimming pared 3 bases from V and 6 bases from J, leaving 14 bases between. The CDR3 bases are TGTGCCAGTAGTATCCTCGGCCGTTCTCCTGAAGCTTTCTTT. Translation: CASSILGRSPEAFF.

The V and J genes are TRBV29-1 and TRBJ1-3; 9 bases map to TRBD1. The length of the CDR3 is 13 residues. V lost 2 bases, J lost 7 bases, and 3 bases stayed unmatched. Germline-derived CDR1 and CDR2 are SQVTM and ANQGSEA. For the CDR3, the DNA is TGCAGCGTTGAAACCGACAGGGGGAACACCATATATTTT. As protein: CSVETDRGNTIYF.

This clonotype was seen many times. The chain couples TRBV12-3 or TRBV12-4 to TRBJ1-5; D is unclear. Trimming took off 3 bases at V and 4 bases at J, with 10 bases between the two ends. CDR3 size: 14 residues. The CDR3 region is CASSFGSKNQPQHF. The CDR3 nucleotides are TGTGCCAGCAGTTTTGGATCTAAAAATCAGCCCCAGCATTTT.

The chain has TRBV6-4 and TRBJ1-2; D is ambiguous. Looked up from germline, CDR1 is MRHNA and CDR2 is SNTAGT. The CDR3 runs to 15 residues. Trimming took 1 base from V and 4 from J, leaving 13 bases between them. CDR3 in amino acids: CASSDYAGSGYGYTF. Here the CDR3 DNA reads TGTGCCAGCAGTGACTACGCCGGTAGTGGCTATGGCTACACCTTC.

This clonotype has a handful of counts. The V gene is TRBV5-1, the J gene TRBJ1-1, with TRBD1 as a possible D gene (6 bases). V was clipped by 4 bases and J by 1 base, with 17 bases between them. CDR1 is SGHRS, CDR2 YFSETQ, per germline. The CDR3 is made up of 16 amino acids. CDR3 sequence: CASSRTFDRTNTEAFF. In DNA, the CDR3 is TGCGCCAGCAGCAGAACTTTTGACAGGACGAACACTGAAGCTTTCTTT. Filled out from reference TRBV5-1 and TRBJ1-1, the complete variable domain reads KAGVTQTPRYLIKTRGQQVTLSCSPISGHRSVSWYQQTPGQGLQFLFEYFSETQRNKGNFPGRFSGRQFSNSRSEMNVSTLELGDSALYLCASSRTFDRTNTEAFFGQGTRLTVV.

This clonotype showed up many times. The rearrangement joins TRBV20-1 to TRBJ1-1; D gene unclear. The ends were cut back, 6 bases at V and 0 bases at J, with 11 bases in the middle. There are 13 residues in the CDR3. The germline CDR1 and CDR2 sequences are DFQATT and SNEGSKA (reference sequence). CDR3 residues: CSARDTLNTEAFF. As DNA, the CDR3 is TGCAGTGCCCGCGATACCCTGAACACTGAAGCTTTCTTT.

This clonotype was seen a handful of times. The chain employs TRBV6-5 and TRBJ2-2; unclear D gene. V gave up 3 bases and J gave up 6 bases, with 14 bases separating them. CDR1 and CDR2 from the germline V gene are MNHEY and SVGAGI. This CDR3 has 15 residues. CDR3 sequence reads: CASSYSTIMAGELFF. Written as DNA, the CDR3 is TGTGCCAGCAGTTATTCGACCATAATGGCCGGGGAGCTGTTTTTT.